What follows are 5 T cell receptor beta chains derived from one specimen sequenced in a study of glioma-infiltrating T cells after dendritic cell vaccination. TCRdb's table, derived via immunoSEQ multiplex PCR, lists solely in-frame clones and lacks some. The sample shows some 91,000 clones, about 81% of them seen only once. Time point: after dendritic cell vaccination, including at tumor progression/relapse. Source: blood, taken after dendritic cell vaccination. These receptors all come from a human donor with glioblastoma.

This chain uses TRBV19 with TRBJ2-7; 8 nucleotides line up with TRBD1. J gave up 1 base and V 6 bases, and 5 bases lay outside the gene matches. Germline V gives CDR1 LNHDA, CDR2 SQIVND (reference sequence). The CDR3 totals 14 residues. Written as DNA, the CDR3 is TGTGCCAGTAGCACCCGGACAGGGTCCTACGAGCAGTACTTC. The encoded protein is CASSTRTGSYEQYF. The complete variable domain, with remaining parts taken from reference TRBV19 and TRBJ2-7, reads DGGITQSPKYLFRKEGQNVTLSCEQNLNHDAMYWYRQDPGQGLRLIYYSQIVNDFQKGDIAEGYSVSREKKESFPLTVTSAQKNPTAFYLCASSTRTGSYEQYFGPGTRLTVT.

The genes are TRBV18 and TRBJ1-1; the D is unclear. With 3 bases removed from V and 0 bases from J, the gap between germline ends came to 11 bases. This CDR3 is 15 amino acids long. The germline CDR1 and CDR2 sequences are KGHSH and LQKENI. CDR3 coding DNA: TGTGCCAGCTCACCGTTGGCCGTCATGAACACTGAAGCTTTCTTT. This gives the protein CASSPLAVMNTEAFF.

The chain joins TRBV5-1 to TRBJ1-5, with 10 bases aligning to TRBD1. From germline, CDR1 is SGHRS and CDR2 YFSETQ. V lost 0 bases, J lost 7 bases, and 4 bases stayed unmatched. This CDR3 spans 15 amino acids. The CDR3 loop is CASSLGDRGSQPQHF. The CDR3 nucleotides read TGCGCCAGCAGCTTGGGGGACAGGGGAAGCCAGCCCCAGCATTTT.

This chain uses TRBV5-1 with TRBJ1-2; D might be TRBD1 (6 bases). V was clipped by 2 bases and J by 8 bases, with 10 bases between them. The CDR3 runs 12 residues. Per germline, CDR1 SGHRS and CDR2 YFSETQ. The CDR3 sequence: CASSLGQRGYTF. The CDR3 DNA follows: TGCGCCAGCAGCTTAGGACAGCGCGGCTACACCTTC.

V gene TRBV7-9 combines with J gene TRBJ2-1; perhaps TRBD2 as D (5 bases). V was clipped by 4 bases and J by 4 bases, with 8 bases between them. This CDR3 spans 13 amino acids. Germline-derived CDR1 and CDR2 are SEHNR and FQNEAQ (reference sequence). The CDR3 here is CASSSSGYNEQFF. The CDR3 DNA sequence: TGTGCCAGCAGCTCCTCGGGATACAATGAGCAGTTCTTC. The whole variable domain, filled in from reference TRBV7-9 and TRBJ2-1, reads DTGVSQNPRHKITKRGQNVTFRCDPISEHNRLYWYRQTLGQGPEFLTYFQNEAQLEKSRLLSDRFSAERPKGSFSTLEIQRTEQGDSAMYLCASSSSGYNEQFFGPGTRLTVL.